A single T cell receptor (beta chain) is shown here with its context. Antigen specificity is unknown. PCR amplification relied on 60 Vbeta primers (plus 13 Jbeta primers). The table came from immunoSEQ multiplex PCR; TCRdb's copy has only in-frame clones and leaves some out. The sample holds 130,000 or so clones; about 74% are singletons and the top ten take roughly 1%. This entry belongs to a study of cytomegalovirus exposure and HLA in healthy donors. Study-level results: A later analysis associated about 18,000 TCR beta sequences with HLA alleles at a 0.05 false discovery rate. A later analysis appeared to link common viral pathogens to several of the most significant clusters. Later analysis associated a missense DCLRE1C variant with TCR beta V- and J-gene trimming. A list of about 160 TCR beta chains associated with cytomegalovirus was given.

The sample was PBMCs. The receptor was isolated from a woman aged 55-75 years in good health and CMV-seronegative.

The chain's CDR3 is CASSLLTGGRGETQYF. CDR3 in DNA: TGCGCCAGCAGCTTGCTGACAGGGGGAAGGGGAGAGACCCAGTACTTC. The chain joins TRBV5-1 to TRBJ2-5, with TRBD1 matching 9 bases. The germline V gene encodes CDR1 SGHRS and CDR2 YFSETQ. V shed 1 base, J shed 4 bases, and the junction held 8 bases outside the gene matches. This CDR3 contains 16 residues. Variable domain in full (rest from reference TRBV5-1 and TRBJ2-5): KAGVTQTPRYLIKTRGQQVTLSCSPISGHRSVSWYQQTPGQGLQFLFEYFSETQRNKGNFPGRFSGRQFSNSRSEMNVSTLELGDSALYLCASSLLTGGRGETQYFGPGTRLLVL.